This TCR beta chain appears in the sequencing data of a study of metastatic and nonmetastatic thyroid tumors. Across the study: Samples came from malignant and benign thyroid patients, and repertoires were compared across blood and tumor or nodule tissue.

No treatment of any kind had been given to any patient before thyroid surgery. Points on this clone: Its target is unknown.

TCRdb reprocessed the PCR reads via MiXCR. The sample lists 30,000 to 45,000 clones; roughly 50% were seen once. General study findings and limits: The reported finding was significantly higher TCR beta diversity in malignant thyroid tumors relative to benign nodules, in blood and tumor.

Specimen: tumor tissue. The source of this sequence is a male donor with papillary thyroid cancer or a benign thyroid nodule (not recorded which). Some clones in this sample may be carry-over from other donors' samples.

CDR3 sequence: CASSLEVTGASGDEQFF. CDR3 coding DNA: TGTGCCAGCAGCTTAGAGGTGACGGGGGCTAGCGGGGATGAGCAGTTCTTC. This chain connects TRBV11-2 to TRBJ2-1, with 9 bases matching TRBD2. Germline CDR1 SGHAT, CDR2 FQNNGV. This CDR3 is built from 17 residues. Trimming cost V 0 bases and J 8 bases; bases outside gene matches: 11.